Only a few counts were recorded for the clone carrying this TCR beta chain. No antigen is known for it. Researchers made TCR cDNA using 5'RACE template switching, and this step added a universal primer site and UMIs. TCRdb ran MiXCR on the 5' RACE reads and lists one entry per CDR3 protein. The sample holds some 670,000 distinct CDR3 sequences; 10% to 15% are singletons and the top ten take approximately 15%. This entry belongs to a study of T cells after yellow fever vaccination. Study outcomes and limitations: Most clones from primary vaccination resurfaced after the booster (approximately 97% CD4, around 90% CD8). FACS-sorted repertoires could contain abundant clonotypes contaminating from the bulk population. CD4 and CD8 compartments shared a small share of clonotypes.

Trimming stripped 0 bases from V and 8 bases from J, with 16 bases between. The CDR3 covers 15 residues. Germline loops: CDR1 LNHNV, CDR2 YYDKDF (reference sequence). Sequenced here: PBMCs, sampled on the day of the yellow fever booster vaccination. This TCR derives from a man aged 30-40 years who received the YFV17D yellow fever vaccine. The genes are TRBV15 and TRBJ1-2; no clear D gene. CDR3 amino acids: CATSRDSGIVYGYTF. In DNA, the CDR3 is TGTGCCACCAGCAGAGATTCGGGGATCGTCTACGGCTACACCTTC.